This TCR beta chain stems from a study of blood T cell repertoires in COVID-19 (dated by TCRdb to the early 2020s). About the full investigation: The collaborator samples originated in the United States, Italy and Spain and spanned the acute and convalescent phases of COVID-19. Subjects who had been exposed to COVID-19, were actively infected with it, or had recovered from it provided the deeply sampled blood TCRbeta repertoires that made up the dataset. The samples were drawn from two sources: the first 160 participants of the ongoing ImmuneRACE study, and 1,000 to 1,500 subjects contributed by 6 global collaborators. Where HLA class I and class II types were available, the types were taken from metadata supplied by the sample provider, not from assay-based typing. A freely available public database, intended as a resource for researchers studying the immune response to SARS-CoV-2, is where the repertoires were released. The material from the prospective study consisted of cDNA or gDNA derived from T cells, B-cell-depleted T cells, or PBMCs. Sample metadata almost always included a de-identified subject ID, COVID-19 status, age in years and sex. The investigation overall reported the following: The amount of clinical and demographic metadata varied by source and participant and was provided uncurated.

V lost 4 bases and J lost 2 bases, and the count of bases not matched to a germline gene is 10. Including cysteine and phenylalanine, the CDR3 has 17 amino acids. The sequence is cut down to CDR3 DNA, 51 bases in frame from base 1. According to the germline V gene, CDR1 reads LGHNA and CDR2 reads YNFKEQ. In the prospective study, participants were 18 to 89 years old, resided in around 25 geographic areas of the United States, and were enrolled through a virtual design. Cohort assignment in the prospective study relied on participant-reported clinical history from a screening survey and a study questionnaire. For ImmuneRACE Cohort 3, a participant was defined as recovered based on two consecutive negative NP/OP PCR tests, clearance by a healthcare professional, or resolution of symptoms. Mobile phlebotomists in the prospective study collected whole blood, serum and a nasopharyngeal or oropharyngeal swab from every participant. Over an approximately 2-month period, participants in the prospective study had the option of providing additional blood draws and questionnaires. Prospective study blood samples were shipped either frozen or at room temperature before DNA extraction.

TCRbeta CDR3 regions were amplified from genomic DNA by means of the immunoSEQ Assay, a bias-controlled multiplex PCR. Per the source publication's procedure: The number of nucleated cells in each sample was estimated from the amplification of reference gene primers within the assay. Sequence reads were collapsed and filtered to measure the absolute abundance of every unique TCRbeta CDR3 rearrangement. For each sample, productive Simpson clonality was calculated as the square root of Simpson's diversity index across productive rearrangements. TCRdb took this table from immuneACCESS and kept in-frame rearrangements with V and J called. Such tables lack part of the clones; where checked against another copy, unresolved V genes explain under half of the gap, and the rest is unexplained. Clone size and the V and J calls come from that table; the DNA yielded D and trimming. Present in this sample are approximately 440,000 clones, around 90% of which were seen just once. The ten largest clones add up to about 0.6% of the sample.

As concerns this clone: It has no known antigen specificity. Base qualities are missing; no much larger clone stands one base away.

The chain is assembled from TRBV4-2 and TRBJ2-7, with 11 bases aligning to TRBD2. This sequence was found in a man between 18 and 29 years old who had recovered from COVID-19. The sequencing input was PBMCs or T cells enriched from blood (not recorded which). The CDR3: CASSPPWIAGGTYEQYF. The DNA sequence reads TGTGCCAGCAGCCCTCCGTGGATAGCGGGAGGGACCTACGAGCAGTACTTC.